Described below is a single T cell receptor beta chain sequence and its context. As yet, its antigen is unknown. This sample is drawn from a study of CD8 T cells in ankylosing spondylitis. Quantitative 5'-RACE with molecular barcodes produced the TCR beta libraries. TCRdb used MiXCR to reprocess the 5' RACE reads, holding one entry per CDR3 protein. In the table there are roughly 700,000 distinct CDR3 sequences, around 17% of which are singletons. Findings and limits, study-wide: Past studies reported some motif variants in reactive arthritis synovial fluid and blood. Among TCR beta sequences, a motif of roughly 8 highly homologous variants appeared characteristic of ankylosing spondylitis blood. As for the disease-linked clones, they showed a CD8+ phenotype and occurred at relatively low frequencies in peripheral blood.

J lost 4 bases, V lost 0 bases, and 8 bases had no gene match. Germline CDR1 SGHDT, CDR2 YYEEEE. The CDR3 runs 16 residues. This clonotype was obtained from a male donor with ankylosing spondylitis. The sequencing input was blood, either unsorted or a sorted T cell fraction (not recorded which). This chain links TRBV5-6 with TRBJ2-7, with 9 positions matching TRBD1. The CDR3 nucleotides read TGTGCCAGCAGCTTGGGATTTCGGGGACAGGGTTACGAGCAGTACTTC. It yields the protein CASSLGFRGQGYEQYF. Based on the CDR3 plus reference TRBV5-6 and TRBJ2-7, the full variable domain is DAGVTQSPTHLIKTRGQQVTLRCSPKSGHDTVSWYQQALGQGPQFIFQYYEEEERQRGNFPDRFSGHQFPNYSSELNVNALLLGDSALYLCASSLGFRGQGYEQYFGPGTRLTVT.